The rows below give T cell receptor beta chains drawn from one sample of a study of radiotherapy plus CTLA-4 blockade in lung cancer. TCRdb keeps only in-frame clones here, not all; method: immunoSEQ multiplex PCR. The sample contains 35,000 to 50,000 clones, approximately 70% of which appear only once. Material: peripheral blood, obtained from a patient treated with radiotherapy plus ipilimumab. Source of these receptors: a human donor with non-small cell lung cancer who had a complete response to radiotherapy plus ipilimumab. Both conserved end residues are trimmed from each CDR3.

TRBV28 | ASTDVGGYPPQY
TRBV19 | ASSIGIGTGNTGELF
TRBV5-1 | ASSQGQDHYEQY
TRBV7-9 | ATQQGGNEKLF
TRBV5-1 | ASSYSLDNEQF
TRBV28 | ASSRSQGAGNTIY
TRBV30 | AWSVDRGGNQPQH
TRBV30 | AWSVGSGAYNEQF
TRBV4-1 | ASSQAALATYEQY
TRBV6-6 | ASSYIIRAGTEAF
TRBV15 | ATSRDRGSGSSGANVLT
TRBV30 | AWRLILNTEAF
TRBV4-1 | ASSPSTWTGGYEQY
TRBV28 | ASSPKSGTSGRVWYNEQF
TRBV6-5 | ASSRSGGAGDTQY
TRBV7-9 | ASSLGQMNTEAF